The T cell receptor beta chain under discussion was sequenced for a study of T-cell reconstitution after alpha-beta-depleted transplantation in children. The CDR3 runs to 15 residues. In germline, CDR1 is SGHTA, CDR2 FQGNSA. V lost 1 base to trimming and J lost 7 bases; unmatched junction nucleotides: 6. Unique molecular identifiers were used in preparing the TCRbeta library. TCRdb recomputed calls from the PCR reads with MiXCR, one row per CDR3 protein. The sample shows 450,000 to 500,000 distinct CDR3 sequences, around 12% of them seen only once. The chain combines TRBV7-2 with TRBJ2-3; 9 positions match TRBD2. Sequencing was performed on PBMCs from the stem cell graft donor, taken from the stem cell graft. The receptor was derived from a human donor who donated a stem cell graft to a child with combined immunodeficiency. The CDR3 here is CASSLGRTSENTQYF. The CDR3 region has the DNA TGTGCCAGCAGCTTAGGCCGGACTAGCGAAAATACGCAGTATTTT.